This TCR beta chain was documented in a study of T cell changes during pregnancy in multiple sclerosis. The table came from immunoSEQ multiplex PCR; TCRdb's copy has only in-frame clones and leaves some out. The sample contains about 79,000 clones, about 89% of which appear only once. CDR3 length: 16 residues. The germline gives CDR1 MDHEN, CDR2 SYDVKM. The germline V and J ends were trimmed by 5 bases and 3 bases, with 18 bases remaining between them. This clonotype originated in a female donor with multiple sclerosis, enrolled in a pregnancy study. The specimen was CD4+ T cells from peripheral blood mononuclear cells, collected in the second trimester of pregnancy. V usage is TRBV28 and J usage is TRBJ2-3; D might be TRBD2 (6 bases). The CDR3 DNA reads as TGTGCCAGCAGTCCGGGACTTAGCGGATTGACAGATACGCAGTATTTT. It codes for CASSPGLSGLTDTQYF.